This passage covers 6 T cell receptor beta chains from one sample sequenced in a study of cytomegalovirus exposure and HLA in healthy donors. Both 60 Vbeta primers and 13 Jbeta primers went into the PCR. The repertoire was sequenced with immunoSEQ multiplex PCR; TCRdb's copy has only in-frame clones and lacks some. The sample includes some 110,000 clones, around 70% of them seen just once. Material for sequencing was PBMCs. These receptors all come from a woman aged 50 to 60 in good health and CMV-seropositive.

The chain links TRBV7-2 to TRBJ1-2; 12 bases fit TRBD1. This CDR3 has 17 amino acids. V was clipped by 5 bases and J by 4 bases; unmatched bases: 11. Germline V gives CDR1 SGHTA, CDR2 FQGNSA. The CDR3, as DNA: TGTGCCAGCAGCGCCACCCCGGGACAGGGGGCGTTCTATGGCTACACCTTC. Its protein product is CASSATPGQGAFYGYTF.

Only a few counts were recorded for this clone. J is TRBJ2-6 and V is TRBV19; no definite D call. V dropped 7 bases and J dropped 0 bases, with 13 bases sitting between them. The CDR3 extends over 16 amino acids. The germline V gene has CDR1 LNHDA and CDR2 SQIVND (reference sequence). The CDR3, as DNA: TGTGCCAGTAACCCTGCGCGGATCTCTGGGGCCAACGTCCTGACTTTC. It yields the protein CASNPARISGANVLTF.

Only a few counts were recorded for this clone. The chain couples TRBV7-2 to TRBJ1-2; 9 bases are a match to TRBD1. The germline V gene has CDR1 SGHTA and CDR2 FQGNSA. This CDR3 contains 15 residues. V trimming: 3 bases; J trimming: 4 bases; junction bases outside the gene matches: 6. CDR3 sequence reads: CASSFRQGEVYGYTF. CDR3 coding DNA: TGTGCCAGCAGCTTCCGACAGGGGGAGGTCTATGGCTACACCTTC.

The V call is TRBV7-9, the J call TRBJ1-4, with 8 bases lining up with TRBD1. Germline values: CDR1 SEHNR, CDR2 FQNEAQ (reference sequence). V lost 3 bases, J lost 7 bases, and 4 bases stayed unmatched. This CDR3 region has 14 residues. CDR3 protein: CASSLGQVSEKLFF. CDR3 bases: TGTGCCAGCAGCTTGGGACAGGTCTCTGAAAAACTGTTTTTT.

The V gene is TRBV7-9, the J gene TRBJ2-3; D possibly corresponds to TRBD1 (5 bases). In germline, CDR1 is SEHNR, CDR2 FQNEAQ (reference sequence). V was shortened by 4 bases and J by 2 bases, with 10 bases between the two germline ends. This CDR3 has 14 residues. As DNA, the CDR3 is TGTGCCAGCAGCTCTAGACAGCTCACAGATACGCAGTATTTT. Its translation is CASSSRQLTDTQYF.

The rearrangement joins TRBV4-3 to TRBJ2-7; TRBD1 is a possible D gene (5 bases). Germline CDR1 is LGHNA and CDR2 is YSLEER. V was trimmed by 0 bases and J by 0 bases, leaving 15 bases between them. The CDR3 is made up of 17 amino acids. The CDR3 bases are TGCGCCAGCAGCCAAGATACTTCTCCTGGACACTCCTACGAGCAGTACTTC. Encoded protein: CASSQDTSPGHSYEQYF.